The T cell receptor (beta chain) under discussion was sequenced for a study of patients and donors after allogeneic stem cell transplantation. This clonotype was detected many times. MiXCR, applied by TCRdb to the RT-PCR reads, yields one record per CDR3 protein. This sample carries some 160,000 distinct CDR3 sequences, more than 20% of them seen once, and the ten largest clones take 25% to 30%. Sequences were obtained from blood, either unsorted or a sorted T cell fraction (not recorded which). The sequence came from a human donor who was either an allogeneic HSCT recipient or a stem cell or donor lymphocyte infusion donor (not recorded which). It is not recorded whose cells these are; they may come from a transplant donor.

The CDR3 spells CASSSMIPLGKGQPQHF. CDR3 nucleotide sequence: TGTGCCAGCAGTTCTATGATCCCACTAGGGAAGGGTCAGCCCCAGCATTTT. V and J are TRBV12-3 or TRBV12-4 and TRBJ1-5; D is undetermined. Trimming stripped 4 bases from V and 6 bases from J, with 22 bases between. The CDR3 covers 17 residues.